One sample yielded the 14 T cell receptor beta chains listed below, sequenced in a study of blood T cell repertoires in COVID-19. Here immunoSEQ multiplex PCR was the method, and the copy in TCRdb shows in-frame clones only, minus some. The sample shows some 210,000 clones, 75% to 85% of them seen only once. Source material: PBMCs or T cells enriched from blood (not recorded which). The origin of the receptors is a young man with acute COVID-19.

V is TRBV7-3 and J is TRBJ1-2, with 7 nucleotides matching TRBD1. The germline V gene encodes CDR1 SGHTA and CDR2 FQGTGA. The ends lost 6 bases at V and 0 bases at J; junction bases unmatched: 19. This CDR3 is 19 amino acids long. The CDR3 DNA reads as TGTGCCAGCAGTATTACCGGTTGGGACAGAGGTCCCCCTAACTATGGCTACACCTTC. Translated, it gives CASSITGWDRGPPNYGYTF.

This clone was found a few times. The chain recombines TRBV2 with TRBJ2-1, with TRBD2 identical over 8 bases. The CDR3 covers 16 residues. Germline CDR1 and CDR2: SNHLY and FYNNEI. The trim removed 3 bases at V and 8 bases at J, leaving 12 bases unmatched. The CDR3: CASSDWRLAGGDEQFF. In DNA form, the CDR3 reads TGTGCCAGCAGTGACTGGAGACTAGCCGGGGGGGATGAGCAGTTCTTC. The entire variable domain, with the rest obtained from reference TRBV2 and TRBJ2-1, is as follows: EPEVTQTPSHQVTQMGQEVILRCVPISNHLYFYWYRQILGQKVEFLVSFYNNEISEKSEIFDDQFSVERPDGSNFTLKIRSTKLEDSAMYFCASSDWRLAGGDEQFFGPGTRLTVL.

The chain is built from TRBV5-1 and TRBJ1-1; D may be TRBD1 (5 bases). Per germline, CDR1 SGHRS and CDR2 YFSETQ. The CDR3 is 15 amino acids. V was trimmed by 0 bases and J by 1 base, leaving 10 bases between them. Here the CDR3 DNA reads TGCGCCAGCAGCTTGGATCCAGGGTCGAACACTGAAGCTTTCTTT. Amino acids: CASSLDPGSNTEAFF.

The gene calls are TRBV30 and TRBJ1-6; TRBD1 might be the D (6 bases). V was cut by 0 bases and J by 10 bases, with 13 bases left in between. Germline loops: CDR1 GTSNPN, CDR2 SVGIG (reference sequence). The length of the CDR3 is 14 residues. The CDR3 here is CAWSVARGRSPLHF. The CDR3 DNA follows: TGTGCCTGGAGTGTAGCCAGGGGACGATCACCCCTCCACTTT.

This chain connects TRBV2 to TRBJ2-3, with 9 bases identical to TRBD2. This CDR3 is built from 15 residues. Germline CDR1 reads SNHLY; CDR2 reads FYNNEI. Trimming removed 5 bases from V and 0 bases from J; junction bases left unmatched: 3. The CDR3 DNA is TGTGCCAGCAGTCTAGCGGGGCGAAGCACAGATACGCAGTATTTT. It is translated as CASSLAGRSTDTQYF.

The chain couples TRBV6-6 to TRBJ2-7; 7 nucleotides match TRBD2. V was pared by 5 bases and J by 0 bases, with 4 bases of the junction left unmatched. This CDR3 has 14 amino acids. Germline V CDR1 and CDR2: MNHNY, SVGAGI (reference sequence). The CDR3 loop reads CASSLSGNSYEQYF. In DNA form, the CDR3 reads TGTGCCAGCAGTCTGAGCGGGAACTCCTACGAGCAGTACTTC.

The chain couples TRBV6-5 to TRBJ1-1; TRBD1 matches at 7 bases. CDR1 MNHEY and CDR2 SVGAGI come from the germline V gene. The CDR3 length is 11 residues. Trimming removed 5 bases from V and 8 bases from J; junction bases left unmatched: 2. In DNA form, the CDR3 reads TGTGCCAGCAGTAGGGACAGCGAAGCTTTCTTT. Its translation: CASSRDSEAFF.

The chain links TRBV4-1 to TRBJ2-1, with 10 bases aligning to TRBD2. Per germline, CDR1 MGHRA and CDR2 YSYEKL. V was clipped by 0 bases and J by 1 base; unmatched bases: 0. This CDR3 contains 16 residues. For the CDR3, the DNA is TGCGCCAGCAGCCAAGATAGCGGGGGGTCCTACAATGAGCAGTTCTTC. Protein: CASSQDSGGSYNEQFF.

CDR3 in DNA: TGTGCCAGCAGCCCCCGACTAGCGGGGGGATCAGGGGCCAACGTCCTGACTTTC. It specifies CASSPRLAGGSGANVLTF. The J gene is TRBJ2-6, the V gene TRBV9; 13 bases are shared with TRBD2. This CDR3 spans 18 amino acids. Unmatched junction bases numbered 8, after V lost 4 bases and J lost 4 bases. Germline CDR1 reads SGDLS; CDR2 reads YYNGEE.

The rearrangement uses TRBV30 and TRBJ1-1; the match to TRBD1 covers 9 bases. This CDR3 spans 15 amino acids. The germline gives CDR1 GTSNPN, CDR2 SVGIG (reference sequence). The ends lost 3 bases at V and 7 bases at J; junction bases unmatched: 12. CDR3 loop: CAWSAFRQGGNEAFF. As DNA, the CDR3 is TGTGCCTGGAGCGCATTCCGACAGGGGGGTAATGAAGCTTTCTTT. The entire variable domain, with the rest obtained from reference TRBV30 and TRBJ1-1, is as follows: SQTIHQWPATLVQPVGSPLSLECTVEGTSNPNLYWYRQAAGRGLQLLFYSVGIGQISSEVPQNLSASRPQDRQFILSSKKLLLSDSGFYLCAWSAFRQGGNEAFFGQGTRLTVV.

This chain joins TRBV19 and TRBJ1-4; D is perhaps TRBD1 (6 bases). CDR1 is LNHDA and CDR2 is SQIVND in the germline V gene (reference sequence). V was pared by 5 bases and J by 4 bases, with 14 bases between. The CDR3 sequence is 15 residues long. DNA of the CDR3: TGTGCCAGTAGTGGACGCCGGGACATTAATGAAAAACTGTTTTTT. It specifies CASSGRRDINEKLFF.

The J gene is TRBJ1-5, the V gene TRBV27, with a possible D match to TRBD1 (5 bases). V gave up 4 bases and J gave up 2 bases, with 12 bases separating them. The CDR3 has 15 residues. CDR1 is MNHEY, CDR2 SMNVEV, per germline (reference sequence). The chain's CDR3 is CASSSFGAGNQPQHF. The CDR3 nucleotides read TGTGCCAGCAGTTCCTTTGGGGCCGGCAATCAGCCCCAGCATTTT.

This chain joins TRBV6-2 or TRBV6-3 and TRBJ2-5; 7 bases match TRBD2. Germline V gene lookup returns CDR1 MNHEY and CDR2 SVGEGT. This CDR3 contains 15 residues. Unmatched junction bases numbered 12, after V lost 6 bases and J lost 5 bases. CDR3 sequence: CASSPPTAGVETQYF. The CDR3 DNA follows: TGTGCCAGCAGCCCCCCGACGGCGGGGGTTGAGACCCAGTACTTC.

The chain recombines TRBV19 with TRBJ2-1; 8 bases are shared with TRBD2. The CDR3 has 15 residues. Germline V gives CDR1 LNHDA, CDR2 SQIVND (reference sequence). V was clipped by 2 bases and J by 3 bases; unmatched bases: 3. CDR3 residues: CASSIQAGDYNEQFF. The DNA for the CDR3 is TGTGCCAGTAGTATACAAGCGGGGGACTACAATGAGCAGTTCTTC. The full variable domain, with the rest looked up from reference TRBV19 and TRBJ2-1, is DGGITQSPKYLFRKEGQNVTLSCEQNLNHDAMYWYRQDPGQGLRLIYYSQIVNDFQKGDIAEGYSVSREKKESFPLTVTSAQKNPTAFYLCASSIQAGDYNEQFFGPGTRLTVL.